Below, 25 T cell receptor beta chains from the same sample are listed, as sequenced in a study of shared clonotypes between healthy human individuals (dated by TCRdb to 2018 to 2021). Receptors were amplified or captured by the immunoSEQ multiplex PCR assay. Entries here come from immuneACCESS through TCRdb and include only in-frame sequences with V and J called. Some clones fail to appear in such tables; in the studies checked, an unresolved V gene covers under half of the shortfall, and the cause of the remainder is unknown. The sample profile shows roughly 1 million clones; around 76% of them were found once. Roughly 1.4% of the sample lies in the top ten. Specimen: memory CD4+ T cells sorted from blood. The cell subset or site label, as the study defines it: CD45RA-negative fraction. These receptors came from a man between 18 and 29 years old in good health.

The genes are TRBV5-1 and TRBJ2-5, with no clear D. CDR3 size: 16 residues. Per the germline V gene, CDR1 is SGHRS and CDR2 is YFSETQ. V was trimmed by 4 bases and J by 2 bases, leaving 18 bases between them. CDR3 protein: CASSPGSGSLQETQYF. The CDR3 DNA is TGCGCCAGCAGCCCAGGATCCGGTAGTCTTCAAGAGACCCAGTACTTC.

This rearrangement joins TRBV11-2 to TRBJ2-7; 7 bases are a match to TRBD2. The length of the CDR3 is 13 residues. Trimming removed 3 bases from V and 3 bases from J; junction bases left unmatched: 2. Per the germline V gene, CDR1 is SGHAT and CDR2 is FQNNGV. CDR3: CASSLGGNYEQYF. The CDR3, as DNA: TGTGCCAGCAGCTTGGGGGGGAACTACGAGCAGTACTTC. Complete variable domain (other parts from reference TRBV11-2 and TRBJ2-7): EAGVAQSPRYKIIEKRQSVAFWCNPISGHATLYWYQQILGQGPKLLIQFQNNGVVDDSQLPKDRFSAERLKGVDSTLKIQPAKLEDSAVYLCASSLGGNYEQYFGPGTRLTVT.

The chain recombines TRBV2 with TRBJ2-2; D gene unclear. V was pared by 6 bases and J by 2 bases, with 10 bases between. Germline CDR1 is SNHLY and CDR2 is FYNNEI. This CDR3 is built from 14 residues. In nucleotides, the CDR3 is TGTGCCAGCAGACATCGATCCAACACCGGGGAGCTGTTTTTT. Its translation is CASRHRSNTGELFF.

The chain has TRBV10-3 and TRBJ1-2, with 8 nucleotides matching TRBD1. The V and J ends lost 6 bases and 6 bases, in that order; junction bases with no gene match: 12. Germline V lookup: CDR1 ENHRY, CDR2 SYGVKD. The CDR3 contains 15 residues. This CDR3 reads CAISPEDRENHGYTF. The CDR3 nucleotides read TGTGCCATCAGCCCGGAGGACAGGGAAAACCATGGCTACACCTTC.

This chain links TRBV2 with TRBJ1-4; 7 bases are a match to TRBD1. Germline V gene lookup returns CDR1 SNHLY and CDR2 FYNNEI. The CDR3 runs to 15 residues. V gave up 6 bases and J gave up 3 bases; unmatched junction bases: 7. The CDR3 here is CASRITGVSNEKLFF. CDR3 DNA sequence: TGTGCCAGCAGGATTACAGGGGTTTCTAATGAAAAACTGTTTTTT.

The CDR3 region is CASSQDYPDTQYF. The CDR3 DNA follows: TGCGCCAGCAGCCAAGATTATCCAGATACGCAGTATTTT. This chain joins TRBV4-3 and TRBJ2-3; D unclear. There are 13 residues in the CDR3. In germline, CDR1 is LGHNA, CDR2 YSLEER. The V gene lost 0 bases and the J gene lost 4 bases, with 5 bases spanning the gap.

The CDR3 nucleotides read TGTGCCAGCAGCCTCACGGGCCGAGCGGTCCAACAAGAGACCCAGTACTTC. Its translation: CASSLTGRAVQQETQYF. The gene calls are TRBV11-2 and TRBJ2-5, with a weak D call TRBD2 (5 bases). This CDR3 has 17 residues. V shed 5 bases and J shed 2 bases, with 21 bases lying between them. The germline CDR1 and CDR2 sequences are SGHAT and FQNNGV.

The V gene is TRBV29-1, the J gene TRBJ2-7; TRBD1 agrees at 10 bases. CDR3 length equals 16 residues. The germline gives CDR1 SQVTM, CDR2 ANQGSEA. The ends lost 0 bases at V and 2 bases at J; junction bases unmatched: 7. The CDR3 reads CSVEDWGQGKAYEQYF. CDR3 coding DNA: TGCAGCGTTGAAGATTGGGGACAGGGGAAGGCCTACGAGCAGTACTTC.

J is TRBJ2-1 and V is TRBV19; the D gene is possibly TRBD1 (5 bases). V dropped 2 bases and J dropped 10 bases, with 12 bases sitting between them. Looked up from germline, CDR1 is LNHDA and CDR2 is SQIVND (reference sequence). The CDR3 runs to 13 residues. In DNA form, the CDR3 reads TGTGCCAGTAGTATACCCTTAACAGGCGAGCAGTTCTTC. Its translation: CASSIPLTGEQFF.

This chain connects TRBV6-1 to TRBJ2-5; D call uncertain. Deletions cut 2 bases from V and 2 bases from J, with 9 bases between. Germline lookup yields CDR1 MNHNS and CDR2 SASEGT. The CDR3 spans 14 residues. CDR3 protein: CASSENSRQETQYF. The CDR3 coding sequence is TGTGCCAGCAGTGAAAATTCCAGGCAAGAGACCCAGTACTTC.

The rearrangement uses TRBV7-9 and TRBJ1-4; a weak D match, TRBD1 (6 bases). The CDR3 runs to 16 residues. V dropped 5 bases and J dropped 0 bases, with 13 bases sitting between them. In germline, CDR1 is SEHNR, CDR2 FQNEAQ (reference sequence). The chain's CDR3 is CASSGGTTATNEKLFF. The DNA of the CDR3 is TGTGCCAGCAGCGGCGGGACAACTGCAACTAATGAAAAACTGTTTTTT.

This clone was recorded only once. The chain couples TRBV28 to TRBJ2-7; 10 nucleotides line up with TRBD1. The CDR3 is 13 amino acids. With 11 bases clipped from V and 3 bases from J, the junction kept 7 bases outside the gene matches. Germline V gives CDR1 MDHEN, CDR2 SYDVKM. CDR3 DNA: TGTGCCTCCTTCGGACAGGGGGTCTACGAGCAGTACTTC. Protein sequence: CASFGQGVYEQYF.

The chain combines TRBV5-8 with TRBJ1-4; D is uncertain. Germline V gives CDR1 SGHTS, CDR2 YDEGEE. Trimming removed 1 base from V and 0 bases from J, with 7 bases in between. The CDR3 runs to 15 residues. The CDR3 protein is CASSLSTATNEKLFF. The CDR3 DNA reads TGTGCCAGCAGCTTGTCGACTGCAACTAATGAAAAACTGTTTTTT.

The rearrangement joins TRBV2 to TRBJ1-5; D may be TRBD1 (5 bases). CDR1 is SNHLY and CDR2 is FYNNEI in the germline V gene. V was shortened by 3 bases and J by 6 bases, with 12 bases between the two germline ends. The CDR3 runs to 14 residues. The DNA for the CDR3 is TGTGCCAGCAGTGACCAGGGCGCAGGTCAGCCCCAGCATTTT. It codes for CASSDQGAGQPQHF.

The CDR3 DNA reads TGTGCCAGAAGCTTGCGGGACAGGGACGGTAGGCCCTACGAGCAGTACTTC. It encodes CARSLRDRDGRPYEQYF. V usage is TRBV5-3 and J usage is TRBJ2-7; 9 nucleotides agree with TRBD1. TRBV5-3 is given ORF status, its function remaining uncertain. The CDR3 covers 17 residues. V gave up 1 base and J gave up 2 bases; unmatched junction bases: 10.

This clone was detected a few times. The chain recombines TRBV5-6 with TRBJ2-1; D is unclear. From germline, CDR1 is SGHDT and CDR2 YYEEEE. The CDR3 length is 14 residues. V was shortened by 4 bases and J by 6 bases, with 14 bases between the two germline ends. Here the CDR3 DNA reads TGTGCCAGCAGCATCACCGGATCCCTCAATGAGCAGTTCTTC. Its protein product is CASSITGSLNEQFF.

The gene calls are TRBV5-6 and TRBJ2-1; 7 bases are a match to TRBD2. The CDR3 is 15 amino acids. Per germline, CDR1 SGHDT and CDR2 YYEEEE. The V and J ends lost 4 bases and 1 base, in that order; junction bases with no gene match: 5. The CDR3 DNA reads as TGTGCCAGCAGCAAGACTAGCAAGTCCTACAATGAGCAGTTCTTC. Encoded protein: CASSKTSKSYNEQFF.

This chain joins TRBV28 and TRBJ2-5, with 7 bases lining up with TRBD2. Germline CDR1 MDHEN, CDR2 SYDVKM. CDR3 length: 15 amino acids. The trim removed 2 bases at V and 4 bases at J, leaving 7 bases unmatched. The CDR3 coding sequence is TGTGCCAGCAGTTTAAACGGCAGGGAGGGAGAGACCCAGTACTTC. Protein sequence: CASSLNGREGETQYF.

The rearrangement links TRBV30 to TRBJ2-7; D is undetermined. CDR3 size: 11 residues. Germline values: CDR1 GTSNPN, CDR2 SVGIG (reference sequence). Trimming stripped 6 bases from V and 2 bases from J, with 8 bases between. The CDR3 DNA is TGTGCCTGCCTGGGGACCTACGAGCAGTACTTC. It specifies CACLGTYEQYF.

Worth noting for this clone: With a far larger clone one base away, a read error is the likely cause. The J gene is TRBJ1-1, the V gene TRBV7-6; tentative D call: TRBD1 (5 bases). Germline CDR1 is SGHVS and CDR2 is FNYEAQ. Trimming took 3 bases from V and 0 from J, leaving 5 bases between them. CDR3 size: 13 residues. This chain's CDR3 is CASSLDMNTEAFF. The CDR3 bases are TGTGCCAGCAGCTTGGACATGAACACTGAAGCTTTCTTT.

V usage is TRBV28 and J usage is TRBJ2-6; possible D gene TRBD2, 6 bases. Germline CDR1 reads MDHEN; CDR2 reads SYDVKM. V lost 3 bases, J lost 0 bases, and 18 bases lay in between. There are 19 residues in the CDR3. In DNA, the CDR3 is TGTGCCAGCAGTTTCGACAGCGGCCAGGGACTCTCTGGGGCCAACGTCCTGACTTTC. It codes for CASSFDSGQGLSGANVLTF.

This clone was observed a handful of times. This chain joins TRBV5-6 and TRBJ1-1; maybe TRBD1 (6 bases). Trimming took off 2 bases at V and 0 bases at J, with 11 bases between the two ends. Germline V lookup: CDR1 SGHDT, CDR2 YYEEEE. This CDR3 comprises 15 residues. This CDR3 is CASSLPGHLNTEAFF. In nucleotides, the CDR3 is TGTGCCAGCAGCTTACCGGGACATTTGAACACTGAAGCTTTCTTT.

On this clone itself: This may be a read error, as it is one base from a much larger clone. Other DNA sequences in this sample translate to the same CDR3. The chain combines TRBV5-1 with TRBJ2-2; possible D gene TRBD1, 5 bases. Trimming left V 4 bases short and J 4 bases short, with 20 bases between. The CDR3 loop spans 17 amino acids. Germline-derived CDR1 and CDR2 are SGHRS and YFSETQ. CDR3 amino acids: CASSVREPLRATGELFF. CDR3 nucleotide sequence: TGCGCCAGCAGCGTCAGAGAGCCCCTCAGGGCCACCGGGGAGCTGTTTTTT.

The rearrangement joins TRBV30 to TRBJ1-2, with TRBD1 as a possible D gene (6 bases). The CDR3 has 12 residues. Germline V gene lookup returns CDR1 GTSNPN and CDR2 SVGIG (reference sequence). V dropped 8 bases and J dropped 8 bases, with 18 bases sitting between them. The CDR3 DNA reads TGTGCCAGTGAGACAGGAGCGAGAGGCTACACCTTC. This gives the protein CASETGARGYTF.

The CDR3 sequence is CASSRNRSNQPQHF. The CDR3 bases are TGTGCCAGTAGTAGGAACAGGAGCAATCAGCCCCAGCATTTT. This sequence joins TRBV19 and TRBJ1-5; a possible D gene is TRBD1 (5 bases). V was pared by 4 bases and J by 1 base, with 8 bases between. The germline V gene has CDR1 LNHDA and CDR2 SQIVND (reference sequence). The CDR3 runs 14 residues. Variable domain in full (rest from reference TRBV19 and TRBJ1-5): DGGITQSPKYLFRKEGQNVTLSCEQNLNHDAMYWYRQDPGQGLRLIYYSQIVNDFQKGDIAEGYSVSREKKESFPLTVTSAQKNPTAFYLCASSRNRSNQPQHFGDGTRLSIL.